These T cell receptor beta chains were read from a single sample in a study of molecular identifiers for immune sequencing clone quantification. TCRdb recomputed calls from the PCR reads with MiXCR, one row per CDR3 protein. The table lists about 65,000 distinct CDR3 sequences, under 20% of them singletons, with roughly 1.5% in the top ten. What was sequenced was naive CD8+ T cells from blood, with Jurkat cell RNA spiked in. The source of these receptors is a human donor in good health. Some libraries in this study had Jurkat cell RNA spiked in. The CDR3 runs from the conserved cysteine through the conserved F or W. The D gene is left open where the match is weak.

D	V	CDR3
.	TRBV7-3	CASSPMGWDTQYF
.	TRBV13	CASSRDGDTNYGYTF
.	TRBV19	CASSGTDYNEQFF
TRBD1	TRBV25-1	CASSPGTASYEQYF
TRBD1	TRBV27	CASSLYSGTAYEQYF
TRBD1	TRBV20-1	CSAKGASYYEQYF
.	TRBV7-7	CASSPSPINRDYSYEQYF
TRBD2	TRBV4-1	CASSQGGSSYEQYF
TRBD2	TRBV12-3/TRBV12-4	CASSPRQTSGDEQYF
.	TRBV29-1	CSVEGFIGGRNEQFF
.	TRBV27	CASSLGFTDTQYF
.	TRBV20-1	CSARDPDGQETQYF
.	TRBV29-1	CSVEVNLFGRGSEAFF
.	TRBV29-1	CSVRPRGAGSYEQYF
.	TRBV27	CASRTIRRGLAKNIQYF
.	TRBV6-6	CASRPGRTDTQYF
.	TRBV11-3	CASSLVGGPSYEQYF
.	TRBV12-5	CASGLERDTLDDPQHF
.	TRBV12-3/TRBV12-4	CASTLGGSSEAGELFF
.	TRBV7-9	CASSFPSRQNEQYF
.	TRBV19	CASSLVRNTEAFF
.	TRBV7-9	CASSLTGTLQFF
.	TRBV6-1	CASSEWKGSYNEQFF
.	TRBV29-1	CSAPRQDPSYEQYF
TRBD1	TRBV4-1	CASSPGRDRADQPQHF
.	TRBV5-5	CASSLVGGAVEQFF
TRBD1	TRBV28	CASRVWDSGNSPLHF
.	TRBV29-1	CSVLISQMGSYNEQFF
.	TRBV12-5	CASGLVSGITTEAFF
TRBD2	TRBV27	CASSPGGNNGQFF
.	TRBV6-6	CASSYSGGSYGYTF
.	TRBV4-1	CASSQNRDTDFGQPQHF
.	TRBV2	CASGTAGPVLTEAFF
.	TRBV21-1	CASSKGKGGVGMNTEAFF
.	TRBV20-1	CSALGQEGYEQYF
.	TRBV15	CATSRPLVVNEQFF